The present T cell receptor beta chain was sequenced within a study of T-cell reconstitution after alpha-beta-depleted transplantation in children. Study-wide points: Some patients' high day-60 TCRbeta diversity was attributed to recipient cells surviving conditioning. One year after transplant, T-cell counts and diversity came mostly from newly produced T cells. Expanded graft clones numbering several hundred reportedly gave rise to alpha-beta T cells about two months after transplant.

This clonotype was detected many times. Its antigen is as yet unknown. V lost 0 bases, J lost 6 bases, and 11 bases lay in between. CDR1 is LGHNA, CDR2 YSLEER, per germline. The CDR3 spans 14 residues. Unique molecular identifiers were built into the TCRbeta library. TCRdb processed the PCR reads anew with MiXCR; each CDR3 protein has one entry. The sample records 65,000 to 70,000 distinct CDR3 sequences, roughly 5.2% being singletons. The receptor comes from a boy younger than two who had a stem cell transplant for acute myeloid leukemia, so the T cells may come from the graft donor. Material: PBMCs, mostly from graft donor cells, obtained 180 days after TCRalphabeta/CD19-depleted stem cell transplant. The chain carries TRBV4-3 and TRBJ1-1; no reliable D call. The CDR3 coding sequence is TGCGCCAGCAGCCAAGAAGGGAGGCACTCTGAAGCTTTCTTT. It specifies CASSQEGRHSEAFF.